Shown below are 2 T cell receptor beta chains from a single sample sequenced in a study of OX40 agonist ivuxolimab in advanced cancers. Sequenced by immunoSEQ multiplex PCR; TCRdb stores in-frame clones only, minus some. There are over 50,000 clones in the sample; 75% to 90% occur only once, and more than 1.5% lies in the top ten. This material consisted of CD4+ or CD8+ T cells sorted from blood, taken in a trial of the OX40 agonist ivuxolimab. The receptors stem from an adult with an advanced solid tumor such as melanoma, head and neck, liver or kidney cancer.

The CDR3: CSVEDSWTQRYGYTF. The DNA for the CDR3 is TGCAGCGTTGAAGATTCATGGACCCAACGCTATGGCTACACCTTC. This chain joins TRBV29-1 and TRBJ1-2; no clear D gene. Between the trimmed V and J ends, which lost 0 bases and 4 bases, there was a span of 15 bases. Germline V gene sequence: CDR1 SQVTM, CDR2 ANQGSEA. This CDR3 region has 15 residues.

The chain's CDR3 is CASSKVGHLPGVEQFF. In nucleotides, the CDR3 is TGTGCCAGCAGCAAAGTAGGACACCTACCAGGGGTTGAGCAGTTCTTC. The chain links TRBV21-1 to TRBJ2-1; the tabulated D call, TRBD1, remains unverified against the DNA. TRBV21-1 is given as a pseudogene. There are 16 residues in the CDR3.